The rows below give T cell receptor beta chains drawn from one sample of a study of CD4 T cells in relation to SARS-CoV-2 and coronaviruses. The data were produced by immunoSEQ multiplex PCR, yet TCRdb's version contains in-frame clones alone and is incomplete. The profile shows about 21,000 clones, around 66% of them singletons. Their specific antigens are unknown. Sequenced: CD4+ T cells from PBMCs, cultured in vitro. All receptors come from a human donor in good health. Each CDR3 is given without its conserved first and last residue. D genes are given only for firm matches.

d_call: TRBD2; v_call: TRBV6-4; cdr3_aa: AGRREKYEQY
d_call: -; v_call: TRBV5-1; cdr3_aa: ASTYLGTDQETQY
d_call: TRBD2; v_call: TRBV5-5; cdr3_aa: ASSLISGGYYNEQF
d_call: TRBD1; v_call: TRBV9; cdr3_aa: ASSAQGRGTEAF
d_call: TRBD2; v_call: TRBV5-1; cdr3_aa: ASSFQGGRDTQY
d_call: -; v_call: TRBV4-3; cdr3_aa: ASSQDVVGTPSYEQY
d_call: TRBD2; v_call: TRBV3-1/TRBV3-2; cdr3_aa: ASSHGTSGNQETQY
d_call: TRBD2; v_call: TRBV9; cdr3_aa: ASSSQRGEETQY
d_call: -; v_call: TRBV11-3; cdr3_aa: ASSLTRTSSSREQF
d_call: -; v_call: TRBV18; cdr3_aa: ASSLNRENKEAF
d_call: -; v_call: TRBV25-1; cdr3_aa: ASSEWKGLQETQY
d_call: -; v_call: TRBV5-8; cdr3_aa: ASSPYGLTQETQY
d_call: -; v_call: TRBV11-2; cdr3_aa: ASSLDQPRDEQF
d_call: -; v_call: TRBV19; cdr3_aa: ASSKGGRYYGYT
d_call: -; v_call: TRBV5-6; cdr3_aa: ASSTNSGSNTEAF
d_call: TRBD1; v_call: TRBV4-1; cdr3_aa: ASSSPWTGVTGELF
d_call: TRBD1; v_call: TRBV19; cdr3_aa: ASSAGQGPQH
d_call: TRBD1; v_call: TRBV25-1; cdr3_aa: ASSETGFGQPQH
d_call: TRBD2; v_call: TRBV2; cdr3_aa: ASTLAGGLNEQY
d_call: TRBD2; v_call: TRBV4-2; cdr3_aa: ASSQHAGTTTDTQY
d_call: -; v_call: TRBV6-2/TRBV6-3; cdr3_aa: ASSYLSVDQETQY
d_call: TRBD2; v_call: TRBV29-1; cdr3_aa: SVEDWGGTYTDTQY
d_call: TRBD1; v_call: TRBV18; cdr3_aa: ASSPTGQMNTEAF
d_call: -; v_call: TRBV7-2; cdr3_aa: ASSEQGAEQY
d_call: TRBD1; v_call: TRBV7-2; cdr3_aa: ASSLTGAGDTQY
d_call: TRBD1; v_call: TRBV3-1/TRBV3-2; cdr3_aa: ASSLSGGANTEAF
d_call: TRBD1; v_call: TRBV3-1/TRBV3-2; cdr3_aa: ASSQDGLGTGVYEQF
d_call: -; v_call: TRBV4-3; cdr3_aa: ASSQEPASTGELF
d_call: -; v_call: TRBV7-2; cdr3_aa: ASSLGGQRSEAF
d_call: -; v_call: TRBV6-1; cdr3_aa: ASSESGPGYT
d_call: -; v_call: TRBV6-1; cdr3_aa: ASSPGSYEQY
d_call: -; v_call: TRBV4-3; cdr3_aa: ASALGGNGNEAF
d_call: TRBD2; v_call: TRBV4-1; cdr3_aa: ASSQEVPVGGVGEQY
d_call: -; v_call: TRBV7-2; cdr3_aa: ASSPSGARSYEQY
d_call: -; v_call: TRBV4-1; cdr3_aa: ASSQLSGTFYEQY
d_call: TRBD1; v_call: TRBV7-8; cdr3_aa: ASSRGQGDFQPQH
d_call: -; v_call: TRBV6-2/TRBV6-3; cdr3_aa: ASSYAGGPRDNEQF
d_call: -; v_call: TRBV14; cdr3_aa: ASSQGGLLGYT
d_call: -; v_call: TRBV4-1; cdr3_aa: ASSRPGQQGGSYGYT
d_call: -; v_call: TRBV3-1/TRBV3-2; cdr3_aa: ASSQDVDEQF
d_call: TRBD1; v_call: TRBV11-2; cdr3_aa: ASSFGQGNSPLH
d_call: TRBD2; v_call: TRBV3-1/TRBV3-2; cdr3_aa: ASSPWTSGSTDTQY
d_call: TRBD2; v_call: TRBV6-2/TRBV6-3; cdr3_aa: ASSYSGETGELF
d_call: -; v_call: TRBV19; cdr3_aa: ASGTGWRWSNQPQH
d_call: -; v_call: TRBV7-2; cdr3_aa: ASSLKVGGRDTGELF
d_call: -; v_call: TRBV12-3/TRBV12-4; cdr3_aa: ASSLGETQY
d_call: TRBD1; v_call: TRBV28; cdr3_aa: ASKRTGNNYGYT
d_call: -; v_call: TRBV7-6; cdr3_aa: ASSLGDFSGNTIY
d_call: TRBD1; v_call: TRBV2; cdr3_aa: ASRGDRLFGNEKLF
d_call: -; v_call: TRBV4-3; cdr3_aa: ASSPIRGLWEKLF
d_call: -; v_call: TRBV10-2; cdr3_aa: ASKRRDNSPLH
d_call: TRBD2; v_call: TRBV18; cdr3_aa: ASSPNPSGASYEQY
d_call: TRBD1; v_call: TRBV6-5; cdr3_aa: ASSRGQRTQPQH
d_call: -; v_call: TRBV7-8; cdr3_aa: ASSLGASAPSYSNQPQH
d_call: TRBD2; v_call: TRBV6-5; cdr3_aa: ASSYSGTSGQETQY
d_call: -; v_call: TRBV7-2; cdr3_aa: ASSFTGGRDTGELF
d_call: -; v_call: TRBV7-2; cdr3_aa: ASSLGGHTDTQY
d_call: -; v_call: TRBV12-3/TRBV12-4; cdr3_aa: ASSRDTNIQY
d_call: -; v_call: TRBV7-2; cdr3_aa: ASSLVYEQY
d_call: TRBD1; v_call: TRBV12-3/TRBV12-4; cdr3_aa: ASSWGTGSIY